This TCR beta chain is from a study of blood T cell repertoires in COVID-19. Original data processing: Estimation of nucleated cell counts was performed using reference gene primer amplification. The data were produced by immunoSEQ multiplex PCR, yet TCRdb's version contains in-frame clones alone and is incomplete. D and trimming were read from the DNA, whereas the V and J calls and clone size are those reported in that table. The sample holds 250,000 to 350,000 clones, over 75% seen once. From germline, CDR1 is SGHDT and CDR2 YYEEEE. CDR3 length: 16 residues. J gave up 5 bases and V 0 bases, and 8 bases lay outside the gene matches. Membership in each cohort depended on participant-reported clinical history.

Sequenced: PBMCs or T cells enriched from blood (not recorded which). The sequence was obtained from a woman younger than 35 who had recovered from COVID-19. This sequence joins TRBV5-6 and TRBJ1-1; 9 nucleotides match TRBD1. The CDR3 DNA reads TGTGCCAGCAGCTTGGACTTACAGGGGGCCGGGACTGAAGCTTTCTTT. Residues: CASSLDLQGAGTEAFF.